This T cell receptor beta chain comes out of a study of early T cells in non-severe SARS-CoV-2 infection. Study as a whole: It was bulk RNA from unsorted whole blood that was sequenced, and the chains were unpaired.

Study-wide points: VDJdb matching, biased toward anti-spike CD8 responses, missed private and CD4 specificities.

Germline V gene lookup returns CDR1 SGHVS and CDR2 FNYEAQ. The ends were cut back, 4 bases at V and 2 bases at J, with 9 bases in the middle. The CDR3 runs 14 residues. This clonotype showed up just a few times. Its antigen is currently unknown. Individually, cDNA molecules had unique molecular identifiers attached to them. TCRdb re-analysed the 5' RACE reads in MiXCR, keeping a single row per CDR3 protein. This table holds around 77,000 distinct CDR3 sequences, about 9.5% found once. The input for sequencing was whole blood, taken at baseline. The origin of this receptor is an adult who was a healthcare worker with PCR-confirmed SARS-CoV-2 infection or an uninfected control (not recorded which). This rearrangement joins TRBV7-6 to TRBJ1-5; no definite D call. This CDR3 is CASSSVPGNQPQHF. The CDR3 nucleotides are TGTGCCAGCAGCTCGGTTCCGGGCAATCAGCCCCAGCATTTT.